The next 6 T cell receptor beta chains were all read from a single sample in a study of cytomegalovirus exposure and HLA in healthy donors. The protocol was immunoSEQ multiplex PCR, while the TCRdb copy is restricted to in-frame clones and leaves out a portion. Of a few hundred thousand clones in the sample, roughly 87% were seen once. Sequenced: PBMCs. Source of these receptors: a man aged 18 to 30 in good health and CMV-seropositive.

This clone is a singleton in its sample. This rearrangement joins TRBV4-2 to TRBJ2-1; tentative D call: TRBD2 (7 bases). V gave up 2 bases and J gave up 7 bases, with 18 bases separating them. The CDR3 has 16 residues. CDR1 is LGHNA, CDR2 YNFKEQ, per germline. The CDR3 nucleotides read TGTGCCAGCAGCCAAAGGGCTAGCGGTCAGGGGAATGAGCAGTTCTTC. Residues: CASSQRASGQGNEQFF.

The table lists this clone with a count of one. This sequence joins TRBV15 and TRBJ2-1; 7 bases map to TRBD1. CDR3 length: 16 amino acids. Germline values: CDR1 LNHNV, CDR2 YYDKDF (reference sequence). Trimming took 1 base from V and 2 from J; bases not matched to a gene: 5. The CDR3 DNA reads as TGTGCCACCAGCAGAGGACAGGGTACTCCCTACAATGAGCAGTTCTTC. Protein: CATSRGQGTPYNEQFF.

The genes are TRBV30 and TRBJ2-7, with 9 positions matching TRBD2. The germline gives CDR1 GTSNPN, CDR2 SVGIG (reference sequence). This CDR3 is 17 amino acids long. V was clipped by 5 bases and J by 4 bases; unmatched bases: 18. The CDR3 protein is CAWQGRTPGTSFYEQYF. CDR3 DNA: TGTGCCTGGCAAGGGAGGACACCCGGGACTAGCTTTTACGAGCAGTACTTC.

The chain employs TRBV28 and TRBJ1-1, with TRBD1 as a possible D gene (6 bases). V was pared by 6 bases and J by 4 bases, with 15 bases between. Germline CDR1 is MDHEN and CDR2 is SYDVKM. There are 14 residues in the CDR3. The CDR3 is CASRWVQGSTEAFF. The CDR3 region has the DNA TGTGCCAGCAGATGGGTCCAGGGGAGCACTGAAGCTTTCTTT.

V usage is TRBV19 and J usage is TRBJ1-5, with D perhaps TRBD1 (5 bases). This CDR3 is 14 amino acids long. The germline V gene encodes CDR1 LNHDA and CDR2 SQIVND (reference sequence). With 10 bases removed from V and 1 base from J, the gap between germline ends came to 14 bases. CDR3 bases: TGTGCCACCTCATGGGGACGGAGCAATCAGCCCCAGCATTTT. Translating it yields CATSWGRSNQPQHF.

The chain recombines TRBV10-3 with TRBJ1-5, with 9 bases fitting TRBD1. Per germline, CDR1 ENHRY and CDR2 SYGVKD. The CDR3 is made up of 13 amino acids. V shed 10 bases, J shed 7 bases, and the junction held 8 bases outside the gene matches. The CDR3 sequence is CASVQGAGQPQHF. The CDR3 nucleotides are TGTGCCAGCGTACAGGGGGCCGGGCAGCCCCAGCATTTT.